Listed below are T cell receptor beta chains from one sample, sequenced in a study of T cells in Graves' hyperthyroidism and ophthalmopathy. MiXCR, run by TCRdb on the multiplex PCR reads, gives a single entry per CDR3 protein. The sample lists about 560,000 distinct CDR3 sequences, approximately 15% occurring once. Input material: blood. The receptor set was obtained from a woman aged 18-29 years with Graves' hyperthyroidism. Each CDR3 is given with its conserved first and last residue. D genes are given only for firm matches. Expanded clones are given a class, and other clones once, few, many or no size at all.

V	size	J	D	DNA	CDR3
TRBV7-8	many	TRBJ2-7	-	TGTGCCAGCAGCACCCGCAGGGTGACCTACGAGCAGTACTTC	CASSTRRVTYEQYF
TRBV7-2	few	TRBJ2-1	-	TGTGCCAGCAGCAAAAAACTCAGCCTCGAGCAGTTCTTC	CASSKKLSLEQFF
TRBV13	few	TRBJ1-6	-	TGTGCCAGCAGCTTCCGCGCTACAGGATTAAATTCACCCCTCCACTTT	CASSFRATGLNSPLHF
TRBV5-6	-	TRBJ1-2	TRBD1	TGTGCCAGCAGCTTGAGGGGGGGCAGGGGGCGATCGCATGGCTACACCTTC	CASSLRGGRGRSHGYTF
TRBV2	many	TRBJ1-1	-	TGTGCCAGCAGTGAAGGCTCGGCCACTGAAGCTTTCTTT	CASSEGSATEAFF
TRBV6-2/TRBV6-3	-	TRBJ2-1	-	TGTGCCAGCAGTCCTATGAAAACCTACAATGAGCAGTTCTTC	CASSPMKTYNEQFF
TRBV7-2	many	TRBJ1-4	-	TGTGCCAGCAGCTCGCCTTATAATGAAAAACTGTTTTTT	CASSSPYNEKLFF
TRBV5-1	-	TRBJ2-2	TRBD2	TGCGCCAGCAGCTTGGATCTAGCGGGAGTGGCGGGGGAGCTGTTTTTT	CASSLDLAGVAGELFF
TRBV6-2/TRBV6-3	-	TRBJ2-2	TRBD2	TGTGCCAGCATCGGGCGGGAGGCAGCCGGAGAGCTGTTTTTT	CASIGREAAGELFF
TRBV6-1	few	TRBJ2-1	-	TGTGCCAGCAGAAAGCCCAGGGGCAATGAGCAGTTCTTC	CASRKPRGNEQFF